The 12 T cell receptor beta chains in this list originate from one sample, sequenced in a study of blood T cell repertoires in COVID-19. Sequencing was performed with immunoSEQ multiplex PCR; in TCRdb, only in-frame clones are kept and a portion is missing. The sample has around 470,000 clones; roughly nine tenths are singletons. The source material was peripheral blood. Source of these receptors: a man aged 18 to 35 with COVID-19, enrolled during active disease.

Turning to this clone: Other DNA sequences in the sample encode the same CDR3. The CDR3 coding sequence is TGTGCCAGCAGCTTTCGAGTCTCTGGAAACACCATATATTTT. Translated: CASSFRVSGNTIYF. The rearrangement links TRBV5-6 to TRBJ1-3; D is undetermined. V lost 2 bases to trimming and J lost 0 bases, with 6 bases between them. The germline gives CDR1 SGHDT, CDR2 YYEEEE. The CDR3 sequence is 14 residues long.

The chain recombines TRBV11-3 with TRBJ2-1; TRBD2 matches 9 bases. The CDR3 consists of 15 residues. CDR1 is SGHNT, CDR2 YENEEA, per germline. V shed 5 bases, J shed 6 bases, and the junction held 8 bases outside the gene matches. The CDR3 loop is CASSPLAGRVNEQFF. The CDR3 DNA follows: TGTGCCAGCAGCCCCCTAGCGGGAAGGGTCAATGAGCAGTTCTTC. The variable domain in full, with the rest retrieved from reference TRBV11-3 and TRBJ2-1, is EAGVVQSPRYKIIEKKQPVAFWCNPISGHNTLYWYLQNLGQGPELLIRYENEEAVDDSQLPKDRFSAERLKGVDSTLKIQPAELGDSAVYLCASSPLAGRVNEQFFGPGTRLTVL.

The V call is TRBV19, the J call TRBJ1-5; D remains ambiguous. The CDR3 has 13 residues. Looked up from germline, CDR1 is LNHDA and CDR2 is SQIVND (reference sequence). V dropped 3 bases and J dropped 5 bases, with 8 bases sitting between them. CDR3 sequence (DNA): TGTGCCAGTAGTATTGGGCTACATCAGCCCCAGCATTTT. Residues: CASSIGLHQPQHF.

CDR3 residues: CASSLGTSAQYF. The CDR3 DNA reads as TGTGCCAGCAGTTTGGGGACTAGCGCGCAGTATTTT. This chain links TRBV27 with TRBJ2-3; 10 nucleotides agree with TRBD2. Trimming took 3 bases from V and 10 from J; bases not matched to a gene: 1. The CDR3 is 12 amino acids. Germline V gene data show CDR1 as MNHEY and CDR2 as SMNVEV (reference sequence).

Here the CDR3 reads CASSVTDRGTEAFF. Written as DNA, the CDR3 is TGTGCCAGCAGCGTAACAGACAGGGGAACTGAAGCTTTCTTT. The chain links TRBV9 to TRBJ1-1; 8 positions match TRBD1. The CDR3 runs 14 residues. The germline V gene encodes CDR1 SGDLS and CDR2 YYNGEE. V gave up 1 base and J gave up 5 bases; unmatched junction bases: 4.

The chain joins TRBV16 to TRBJ1-1; weak D call: TRBD1 (5 bases). V lost 0 bases to trimming and J lost 7 bases, with 12 bases between them. This CDR3 comprises 14 residues. CDR1 and CDR2 (germline): KGHSY, FQNENV. The CDR3 region is CASSQSSGRFEAFF. The CDR3 region has the DNA TGTGCCAGCAGCCAATCGTCAGGGCGGTTTGAAGCTTTCTTT.

This chain joins TRBV5-1 and TRBJ2-2, with D perhaps matching TRBD1 (6 bases). Germline V CDR1 and CDR2: SGHRS, YFSETQ. This CDR3 comprises 16 residues. Trimming removed 0 bases from V and 2 bases from J, with 11 bases in between. CDR3 bases: TGCGCCAGCAGCTTGGGAGGGACACCAAACACCGGGGAGCTGTTTTTT. Encoded protein: CASSLGGTPNTGELFF.

This clone was detected once. The chain combines TRBV6-5 with TRBJ2-2, with a weak D call TRBD2 (6 bases). Trimming removed 8 bases at V and 6 bases at J, with 16 bases between. The CDR3 has 14 residues. CDR1 is MNHEY and CDR2 is SVGAGI in the germline V gene. CDR3 sequence reads: CASGLGGRPGELFF. DNA for the CDR3: TGTGCCAGCGGCCTTGGAGGGCGTCCCGGGGAGCTGTTTTTT.

J is TRBJ2-1 and V is TRBV24-1; 7 bases map to TRBD2. Germline CDR1 and CDR2: KGHDR and SFDVKD. This CDR3 is built from 16 residues. The junction had 4 bases not matched to a gene; V was cut back by 1 base and J by 2 bases. The CDR3 bases are TGTGCCACCAGTGATTTTGTGGGAGGGGCCTACAATGAGCAGTTCTTC. It is translated as CATSDFVGGAYNEQFF.

V is TRBV7-8 and J is TRBJ2-7; 7 positions match TRBD1. The CDR3 consists of 15 residues. The V segment lost 1 base and the J segment 0 bases; nucleotides outside the gene matches: 3. Germline V gene data show CDR1 as SGHVS and CDR2 as FQNEAQ. DNA of the CDR3: TGTGCCAGCAGCTTAGGGGCAGGGGGCTCCTACGAGCAGTACTTC. Its protein is CASSLGAGGSYEQYF.

V is TRBV11-2 and J is TRBJ2-2; D perhaps matches TRBD2 (6 bases). V was cut by 0 bases and J by 4 bases, with 9 bases left in between. This CDR3 region has 15 residues. Germline V gene data show CDR1 as SGHAT and CDR2 as FQNNGV. In DNA, the CDR3 is TGTGCCAGCAGCTTAGATCGGGGGACCACCGGGGAGCTGTTTTTT. This gives the protein CASSLDRGTTGELFF.

The rearrangement joins TRBV24-1 to TRBJ2-2, with a weak D call TRBD1 (7 bases). The length of the CDR3 is 13 residues. V was clipped by 9 bases and J by 5 bases, with 12 bases between them. Germline V gives CDR1 KGHDR, CDR2 SFDVKD. The CDR3 is CATGAGGTGELFF. The CDR3 DNA is TGTGCCACCGGCGCAGGGGGGACCGGGGAGCTGTTTTTT.